The 18 T cell receptor beta chains reported below all come from one sample, sequenced in a study of T cell responses to AZD1222 COVID-19 vaccine. Some clones are missing from TCRdb's copy, which holds only in-frame ones; the method was immunoSEQ multiplex PCR. The sample yields approximately 110,000 clones, more than 80% seen once. Source: peripheral blood, taken on day 0 of AZD1222 vaccination. The source is an adult in good health.

This chain links TRBV23-1 with TRBJ1-5; no reliable D call. TRBV23-1 is an open reading frame, and its role is uncertain. V gave up 3 bases and J gave up 10 bases, with 25 bases separating them. The length of the CDR3 is 17 residues. This CDR3 is CASSQRGLAWWRRPQHF. CDR3 nucleotide sequence: TGCGCCAGCAGTCAGCGCGGGTTGGCATGGTGGCGGCGTCCCCAGCATTTT.

V and J are TRBV19 and TRBJ1-4; D remains ambiguous. V lost 5 bases and J 7 bases, leaving 14 bases between the germline ends. CDR1 is LNHDA and CDR2 is SQIVND in the germline V gene (reference sequence). CDR3 length equals 14 residues. CDR3 loop: CASSRTVLGEKLFF. The CDR3 DNA sequence: TGTGCCAGTAGTCGGACGGTCCTAGGTGAAAAACTGTTTTTT.

This clone was seen just once. V gene TRBV7-2 combines with J gene TRBJ1-6; 11 bases are a match to TRBD1. The V and J ends lost 5 bases and 8 bases, in that order; junction bases with no gene match: 8. Germline V gene lookup returns CDR1 SGHTA and CDR2 FQGNSA. The CDR3 length is 16 residues. The CDR3, as DNA: TGTGCCAGCAGCCCCCAAGGGACAGGGGGTGATTCACCCCTCCACTTT. The encoded protein is CASSPQGTGGDSPLHF. Full variable domain (remainder filled in from reference TRBV7-2 and TRBJ1-6): GAGVSQSPSNKVTEKGKDVELRCDPISGHTALYWYRQSLGQGLEFLIYFQGNSAPDKSGLPSDRFSAERTGGSVSTLTIQRTQQEDSAVYLCASSPQGTGGDSPLHFGNGTRLTVT.

About this clone itself: This sample also contains other DNA sequences that code for the same CDR3. The chain carries TRBV6-5 and TRBJ1-5; weak D call: TRBD1 (5 bases). Trimming cost V 0 bases and J 5 bases, with 11 bases left between them. CDR1 is MNHEY, CDR2 SVGAGI, per germline. The CDR3 spans 15 residues. CDR3 bases: TGTGCCAGCAGTTACTCGGGGCAGGGCGATCAGCCCCAGCATTTT. Amino acids: CASSYSGQGDQPQHF.

The chain employs TRBV25-1 and TRBJ1-1, with no clear D. Germline-derived CDR1 and CDR2 are MGHDK and SYGVNS. This CDR3 is 16 amino acids long. The germline V and J ends were trimmed by 1 base and 3 bases, with 15 bases remaining between them. CDR3 nucleotides: TGTGCCAGCAGTGAATCTGGGATCGGAGATTACACTGAAGCTTTCTTT. This sequence encodes CASSESGIGDYTEAFF.

The chain carries TRBV11-2 and TRBJ1-5, with D uncertain. Germline-derived CDR1 and CDR2 are SGHAT and FQNNGV. The CDR3 has 12 residues. V was trimmed by 3 bases and J by 8 bases, leaving 8 bases between them. CDR3 region: CASSFSVEPQHF. The CDR3 DNA reads TGTGCCAGCAGCTTCTCCGTAGAGCCCCAGCATTTT. Supplemented by reference TRBV11-2 and TRBJ1-5, the full variable domain reads EAGVAQSPRYKIIEKRQSVAFWCNPISGHATLYWYQQILGQGPKLLIQFQNNGVVDDSQLPKDRFSAERLKGVDSTLKIQPAKLEDSAVYLCASSFSVEPQHFGDGTRLSIL.

V gene TRBV4-1 combines with J gene TRBJ1-4; no definite D call. The CDR3 loop spans 15 amino acids. Germline V gene lookup returns CDR1 MGHRA and CDR2 YSYEKL. Trimming removed 3 bases at V and 8 bases at J, with 16 bases between. The CDR3: CASSQFVREGEKLFF. CDR3 nucleotide sequence: TGCGCCAGCAGCCAGTTCGTACGGGAGGGAGAAAAACTGTTTTTT.

This chain links TRBV20-1 with TRBJ1-1; TRBD1 aligns across 8 bases. Germline trimming cut 5 bases from V and 7 bases from J; bases unmatched to any gene: 3. The CDR3 runs 11 residues. Germline V lookup: CDR1 DFQATT, CDR2 SNEGSKA (reference sequence). CDR3: CSAQGADEAFF. For the CDR3, the DNA is TGCAGTGCTCAGGGGGCGGATGAAGCTTTCTTT.

DNA for the CDR3: TGTGCCAGCTCCTCTCCAGGGCAAACCTCGTATGGCTACACCTTC. It codes for CASSSPGQTSYGYTF. The chain joins TRBV6-5 to TRBJ1-2; D may be TRBD1 (5 bases). The CDR3 spans 15 residues. The germline CDR1 and CDR2 sequences are MNHEY and SVGAGI. The V end lost 8 bases, the J end lost 5 bases, and 21 bases lay between the germline ends.

This clone occurred once. The V gene is TRBV6-5, the J gene TRBJ1-2, with TRBD1 matching over 8 bases. Germline V lookup: CDR1 MNHEY, CDR2 SVGAGI. The CDR3 has 15 residues. The V and J ends lost 5 bases and 7 bases, in that order; junction bases with no gene match: 12. The CDR3 loop is CASSQSWTGLRGYTF. In nucleotides, the CDR3 is TGTGCCAGCAGTCAATCCTGGACAGGGCTTCGTGGCTACACCTTC.

The chain has TRBV4-2 and TRBJ1-5; D is uncertain. Germline loops: CDR1 LGHNA, CDR2 YNFKEQ. The V gene lost 2 bases and the J gene lost 0 bases, with 8 bases spanning the gap. This CDR3 spans 15 amino acids. CDR3 loop: CASSQNWDSNQPQHF. The CDR3 DNA reads TGTGCCAGCAGCCAAAACTGGGATAGCAATCAGCCCCAGCATTTT.

This chain joins TRBV6-1 and TRBJ2-3; no clear D gene. The CDR3 loop spans 14 amino acids. Between the trimmed V and J ends, which lost 2 bases and 3 bases, there was a span of 9 bases. The germline CDR1 and CDR2 sequences are MNHNS and SASEGT. CDR3 sequence reads: CASSEPEITDTQYF. The CDR3 nucleotides read TGTGCCAGCAGTGAACCAGAGATTACAGATACGCAGTATTTT.

The chain employs TRBV20-1 and TRBJ2-1, with D hard to call. V lost 0 bases, J lost 6 bases, and 3 bases lay in between. This CDR3 has 11 residues. CDR1 and CDR2 from the germline V gene are DFQATT and SNEGSKA (reference sequence). The CDR3 loop reads CSARDLNEQFF. CDR3 bases: TGCAGTGCTAGAGATCTCAATGAGCAGTTCTTC.

V is TRBV19 and J is TRBJ2-1; perhaps TRBD1 as D (6 bases). The ends were cut back, 5 bases at V and 5 bases at J, with 13 bases in the middle. CDR1 LNHDA and CDR2 SQIVND come from the germline V gene (reference sequence). The CDR3 contains 14 residues. CDR3: CASSSVGGNNEQFF. The CDR3 DNA reads TGTGCCAGTAGTTCCGTAGGGGGAAACAATGAGCAGTTCTTC.

The gene calls are TRBV6-2 or TRBV6-3 and TRBJ1-2; perhaps TRBD1 as D (5 bases). The ends were cut back, 4 bases at V and 4 bases at J, with 10 bases in the middle. Germline CDR1 MNHEY, CDR2 SVGEGT. This CDR3 is 13 amino acids long. CDR3 sequence reads: CASSFEGFYGYTF. CDR3 nucleotides: TGTGCCAGCAGTTTCGAGGGGTTCTATGGCTACACCTTC.

V and J are TRBV5-1 and TRBJ2-7; TRBD2 agrees at 7 bases. V lost 4 bases, J lost 7 bases, and 38 bases stayed unmatched. The CDR3 sequence is 23 residues long. CDR1 is SGHRS and CDR2 is YFSETQ in the germline V gene. The CDR3 region is CASSKLGLADPSAFVIRDQEQYF. The CDR3 region has the DNA TGCGCCAGCAGCAAGCTAGGTCTAGCGGACCCCTCCGCTTTTGTGATACGTGATCAGGAGCAGTACTTC.

V gene TRBV9 combines with J gene TRBJ2-5, with D unresolved. Germline CDR1 reads SGDLS; CDR2 reads YYNGEE. V was pared by 2 bases and J by 1 base, with 9 bases between. The CDR3 totals 14 residues. As DNA, the CDR3 is TGTGCCAGCAGCGTTAGTTGGGGCCAAGAGACCCAGTACTTC. Its protein product is CASSVSWGQETQYF.

The chain couples TRBV13 to TRBJ2-1, with 8 bases matching TRBD1. V gave up 2 bases and J gave up 5 bases; unmatched junction bases: 17. Germline-derived CDR1 and CDR2 are PRHDT and FYEKMQ (reference sequence). The CDR3 loop spans 19 amino acids. CDR3 amino acids: CASSLYLYRTGSTDNEQFF. As DNA, the CDR3 is TGTGCCAGCAGCTTATACTTGTACCGGACAGGGTCCACCGACAATGAGCAGTTCTTC.